A single T cell receptor (beta chain) is shown here with its context. The protocol was immunoSEQ multiplex PCR, while the TCRdb copy is restricted to in-frame clones and leaves out a portion. The sample shows some 130,000 clones, around 89% of them seen only once. In germline, CDR1 is MGHRA, CDR2 YSYEKL. Trimming took off 1 base at V and 0 bases at J, with 7 bases between the two ends. The CDR3 runs to 15 residues. These data are taken from a study of control samples from healthy donors and cancer patients. The sample comprised blood. The clonotype comes from a man aged 35 to 55 in good health. The chain recombines TRBV4-1 with TRBJ1-3; D unresolved. The CDR3 DNA follows: TGCGCCAGCAGCCAAGTGGTAACCTCTGGAAACACCATATATTTT. It codes for CASSQVVTSGNTIYF.